This T cell receptor beta chain was identified during a study of radiotherapy plus CTLA-4 blockade in lung cancer. Germline V gene sequence: CDR1 KGHSH, CDR2 LQKENI. The CDR3 spans 17 residues. V lost 3 bases, J lost 6 bases, and 5 bases stayed unmatched. Here immunoSEQ multiplex PCR was the method, and the copy in TCRdb shows in-frame clones only, minus some. The sample consists of 45,000 to 55,000 clones, about 81% of them appearing once. Sample: peripheral blood, taken from a patient treated with radiotherapy plus ipilimumab. The chain links TRBV18 to TRBJ2-2; 15 bases are a match to TRBD2. The receptor comes from a human donor with non-small cell lung cancer who had stable disease on radiotherapy plus ipilimumab. The CDR3, as DNA: TGTGCCAGCTCACCGTCGGGACTAGCGGGAGGAGCCGGGGAGCTGTTTTTT. It is translated as CASSPSGLAGGAGELFF.